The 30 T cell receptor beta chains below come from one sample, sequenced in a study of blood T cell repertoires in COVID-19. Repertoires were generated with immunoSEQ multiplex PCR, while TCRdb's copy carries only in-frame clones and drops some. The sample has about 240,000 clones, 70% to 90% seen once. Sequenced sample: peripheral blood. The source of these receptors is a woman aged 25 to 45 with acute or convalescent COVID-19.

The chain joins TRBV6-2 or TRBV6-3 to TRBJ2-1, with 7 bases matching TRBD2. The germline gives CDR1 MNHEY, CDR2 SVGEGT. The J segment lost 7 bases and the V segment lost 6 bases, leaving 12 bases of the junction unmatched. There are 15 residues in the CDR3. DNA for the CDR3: TGTGCCAGCAGCCCGAGGCGGGAGAGGCCGAATGAGCAGTTCTTC. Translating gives CASSPRRERPNEQFF.

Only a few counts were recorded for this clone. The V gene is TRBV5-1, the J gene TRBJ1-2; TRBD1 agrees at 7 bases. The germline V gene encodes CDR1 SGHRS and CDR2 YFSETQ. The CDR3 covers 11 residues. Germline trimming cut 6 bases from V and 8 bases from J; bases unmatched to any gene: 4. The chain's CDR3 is CASNGGQGYTF. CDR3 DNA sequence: TGCGCCAGCAATGGGGGACAGGGCTACACCTTC.

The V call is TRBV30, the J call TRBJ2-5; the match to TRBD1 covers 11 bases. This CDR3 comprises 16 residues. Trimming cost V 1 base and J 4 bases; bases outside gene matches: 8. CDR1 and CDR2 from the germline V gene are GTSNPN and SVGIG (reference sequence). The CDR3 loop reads CAWSAYRDRGAETQYF. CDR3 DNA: TGTGCCTGGAGTGCGTACCGGGACAGGGGGGCAGAGACCCAGTACTTC.

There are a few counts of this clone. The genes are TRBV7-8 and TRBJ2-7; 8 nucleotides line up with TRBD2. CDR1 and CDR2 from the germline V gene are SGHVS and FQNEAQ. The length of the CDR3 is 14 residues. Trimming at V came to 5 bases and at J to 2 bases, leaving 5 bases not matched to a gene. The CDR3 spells CASSQTGLAYEQYF. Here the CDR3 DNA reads TGTGCCAGCAGCCAGACGGGACTAGCCTACGAGCAGTACTTC.

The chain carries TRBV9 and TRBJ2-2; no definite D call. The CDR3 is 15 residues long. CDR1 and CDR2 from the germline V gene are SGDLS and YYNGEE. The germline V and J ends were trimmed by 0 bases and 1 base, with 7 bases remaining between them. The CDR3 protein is CASSVVARNTGELFF. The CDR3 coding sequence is TGTGCCAGCAGCGTAGTCGCCAGGAACACCGGGGAGCTGTTTTTT.

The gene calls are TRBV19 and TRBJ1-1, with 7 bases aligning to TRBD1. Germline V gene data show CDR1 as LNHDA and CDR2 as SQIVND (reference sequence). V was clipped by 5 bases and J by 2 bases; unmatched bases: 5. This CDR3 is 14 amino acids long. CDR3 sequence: CASSERQGNTEAFF. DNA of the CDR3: TGTGCCAGTAGTGAAAGACAGGGTAACACTGAAGCTTTCTTT.

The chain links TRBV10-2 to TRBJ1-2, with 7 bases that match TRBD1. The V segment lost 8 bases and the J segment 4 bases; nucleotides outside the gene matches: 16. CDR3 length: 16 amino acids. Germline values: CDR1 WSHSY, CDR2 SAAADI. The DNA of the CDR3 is TGCGCCAGCGGGAATGCCCAGGGACAGCCTTCCTATGGCTACACCTTC. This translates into CASGNAQGQPSYGYTF.

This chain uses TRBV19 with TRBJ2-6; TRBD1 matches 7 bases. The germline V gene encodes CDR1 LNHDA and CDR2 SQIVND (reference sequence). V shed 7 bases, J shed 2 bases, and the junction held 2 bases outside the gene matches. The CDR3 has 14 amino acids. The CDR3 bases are TGTGCCAGTACCCAGGGGGCTGGGGCCAACGTCCTGACTTTC. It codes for CASTQGAGANVLTF.

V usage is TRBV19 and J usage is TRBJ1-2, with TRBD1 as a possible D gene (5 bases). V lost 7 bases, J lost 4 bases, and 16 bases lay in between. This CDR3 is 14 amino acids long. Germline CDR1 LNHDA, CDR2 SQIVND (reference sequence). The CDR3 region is CASIGAVHRYGYTF. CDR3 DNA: TGTGCCAGTATAGGGGCAGTGCACCGCTATGGCTACACCTTC. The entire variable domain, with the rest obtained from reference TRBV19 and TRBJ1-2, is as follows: DGGITQSPKYLFRKEGQNVTLSCEQNLNHDAMYWYRQDPGQGLRLIYYSQIVNDFQKGDIAEGYSVSREKKESFPLTVTSAQKNPTAFYLCASIGAVHRYGYTFGSGTRLTVV.

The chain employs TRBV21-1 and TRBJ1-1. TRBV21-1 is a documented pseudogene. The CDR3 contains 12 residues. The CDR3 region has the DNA TGTGCCAGCAGCAAAGCCACGGTAGAGGCTTTCTTT. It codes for CASSKATVEAFF.

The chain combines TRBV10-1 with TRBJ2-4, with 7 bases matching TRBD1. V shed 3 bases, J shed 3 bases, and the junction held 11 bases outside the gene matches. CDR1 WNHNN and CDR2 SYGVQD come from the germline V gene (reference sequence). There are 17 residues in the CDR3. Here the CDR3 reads CASSDGTEPWGKNIQYF. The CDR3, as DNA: TGCGCCAGCAGTGACGGGACAGAACCCTGGGGCAAAAACATTCAGTACTTC.

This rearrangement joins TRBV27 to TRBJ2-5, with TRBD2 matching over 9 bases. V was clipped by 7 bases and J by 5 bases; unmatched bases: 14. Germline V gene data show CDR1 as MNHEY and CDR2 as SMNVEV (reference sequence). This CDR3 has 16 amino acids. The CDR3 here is CASTGSGRKERETQYF. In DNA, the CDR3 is TGTGCCAGCACTGGTAGCGGGAGAAAAGAGAGGGAGACCCAGTACTTC.

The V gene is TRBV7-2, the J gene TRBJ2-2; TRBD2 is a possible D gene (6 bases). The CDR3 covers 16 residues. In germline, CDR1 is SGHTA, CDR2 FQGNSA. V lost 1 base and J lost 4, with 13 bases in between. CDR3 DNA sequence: TGTGCCAGCAGCTTAGTACGTACTAGCCTCACCGGGGAGCTGTTTTTT. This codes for CASSLVRTSLTGELFF.

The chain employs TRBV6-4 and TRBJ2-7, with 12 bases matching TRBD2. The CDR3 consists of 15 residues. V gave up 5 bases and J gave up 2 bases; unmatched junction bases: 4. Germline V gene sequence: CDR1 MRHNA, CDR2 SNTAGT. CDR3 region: CASSLTSGSAYEQYF. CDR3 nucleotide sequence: TGTGCCAGCAGTCTGACTAGCGGGAGCGCCTACGAGCAGTACTTC.

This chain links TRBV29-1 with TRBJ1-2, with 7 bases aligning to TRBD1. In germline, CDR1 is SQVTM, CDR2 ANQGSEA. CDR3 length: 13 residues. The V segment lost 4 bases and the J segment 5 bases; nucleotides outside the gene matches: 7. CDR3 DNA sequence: TGCAGCGTTGCAAATACAGGGGCATATGGCTACACCTTC. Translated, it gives CSVANTGAYGYTF.

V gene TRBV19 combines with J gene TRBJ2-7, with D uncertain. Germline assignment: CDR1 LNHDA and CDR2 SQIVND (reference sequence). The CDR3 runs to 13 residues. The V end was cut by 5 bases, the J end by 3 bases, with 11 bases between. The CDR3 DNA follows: TGTGCCAGTAGTGCAGTAGCCAGCTACGAGCAGTACTTC. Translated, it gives CASSAVASYEQYF.

CDR3 amino acids: CASSQNRNTIYF. In DNA, the CDR3 is TGTGCCAGCAGCCAAAATCGGAACACCATATATTTT. V usage is TRBV7-8 and J usage is TRBJ1-3; D gene uncertain. Germline CDR1 and CDR2: SGHVS and FQNEAQ. Trimming left V 5 bases short and J 7 bases short, with 9 bases between. This CDR3 has 12 amino acids.

CDR3: CATSPAGGRANTGELFF. The CDR3 nucleotides read TGTGCCACCTCGCCAGCGGGAGGCCGCGCGAACACCGGGGAGCTGTTTTTT. V usage is TRBV15 and J usage is TRBJ2-2; 9 bases fit TRBD2. Trimming took 8 bases from V and 0 from J; bases not matched to a gene: 10. Germline V gives CDR1 LNHNV, CDR2 YYDKDF (reference sequence). The CDR3 contains 17 residues.

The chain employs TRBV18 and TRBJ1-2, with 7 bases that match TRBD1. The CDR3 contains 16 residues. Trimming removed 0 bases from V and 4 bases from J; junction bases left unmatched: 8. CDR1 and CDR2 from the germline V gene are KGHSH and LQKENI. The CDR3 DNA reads TGTGCCAGCTCACCACCTTTACAGGGGAAATCCTATGGCTACACCTTC. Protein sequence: CASSPPLQGKSYGYTF.

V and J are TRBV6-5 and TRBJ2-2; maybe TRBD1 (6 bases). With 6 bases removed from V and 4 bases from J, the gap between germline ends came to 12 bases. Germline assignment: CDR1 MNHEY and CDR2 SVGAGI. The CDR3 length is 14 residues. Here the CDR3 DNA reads TGTGCCAGCAGGGACAGCCTGAGCACCGGGGAGCTGTTTTTT. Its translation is CASRDSLSTGELFF.

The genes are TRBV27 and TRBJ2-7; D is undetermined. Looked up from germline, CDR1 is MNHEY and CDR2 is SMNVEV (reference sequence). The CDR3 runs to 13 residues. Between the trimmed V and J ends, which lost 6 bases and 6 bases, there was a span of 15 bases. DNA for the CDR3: TGTGCCAGCAGCTTTCGCGGAATCGGCGAGCAGTACTTC. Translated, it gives CASSFRGIGEQYF.

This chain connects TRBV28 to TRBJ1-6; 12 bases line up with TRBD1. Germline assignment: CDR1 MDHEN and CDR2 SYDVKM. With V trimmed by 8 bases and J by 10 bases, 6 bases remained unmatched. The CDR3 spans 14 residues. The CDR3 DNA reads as TGTGCCAGCGGGGGGGACAGGGGGCAATCACCCCTCCACTTT. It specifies CASGGDRGQSPLHF.

The chain's CDR3 is CASRVQGGNTEAFF. Written as DNA, the CDR3 is TGTGCCAGCAGAGTACAGGGGGGGAACACTGAAGCTTTCTTT. This rearrangement joins TRBV6-4 to TRBJ1-1; TRBD1 matches at 8 bases. Germline-derived CDR1 and CDR2 are MRHNA and SNTAGT. J lost 1 base, V lost 6 bases, and 4 bases had no gene match. This CDR3 has 14 residues.

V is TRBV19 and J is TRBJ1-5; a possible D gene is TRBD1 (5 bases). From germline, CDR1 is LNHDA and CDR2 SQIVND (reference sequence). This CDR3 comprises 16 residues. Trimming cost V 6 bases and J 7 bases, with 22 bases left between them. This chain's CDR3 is CASSPRQGGKFQPQHF. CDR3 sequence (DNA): TGTGCCAGTAGCCCTCGCCAGGGCGGCAAGTTCCAGCCCCAGCATTTT.

The CDR3 sequence: CASSRLDRVYEQYF. The CDR3, as DNA: TGTGCCAGCAGTCGATTGGACAGGGTCTACGAGCAGTACTTC. The rearrangement joins TRBV27 to TRBJ2-7; 8 nucleotides agree with TRBD1. This CDR3 contains 14 residues. V lost 5 bases, J lost 3 bases, and 6 bases stayed unmatched. CDR1 and CDR2 from the germline V gene are MNHEY and SMNVEV (reference sequence).

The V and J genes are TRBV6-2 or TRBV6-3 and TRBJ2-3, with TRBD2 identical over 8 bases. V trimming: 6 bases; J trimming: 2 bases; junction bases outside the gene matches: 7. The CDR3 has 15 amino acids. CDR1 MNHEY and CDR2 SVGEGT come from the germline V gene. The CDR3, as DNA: TGTGCCAGCAGCCGGACGGGGGGGGTCACAGATACGCAGTATTTT. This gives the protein CASSRTGGVTDTQYF.

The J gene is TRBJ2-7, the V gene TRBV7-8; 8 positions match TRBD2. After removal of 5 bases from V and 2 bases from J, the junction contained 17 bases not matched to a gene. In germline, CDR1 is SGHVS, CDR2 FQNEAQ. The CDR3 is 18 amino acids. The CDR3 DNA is TGTGCCAGCAGCCCCCTGGGGCACAAGCGGGAGATCACCTACGAGCAGTACTTC. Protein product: CASSPLGHKREITYEQYF. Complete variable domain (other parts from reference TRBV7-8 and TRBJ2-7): GAGVSQSPRYKVAKRGQDVALRCDPISGHVSLFWYQQALGQGPEFLTYFQNEAQLDKSGLPSDRFFAERPEGSVSTLKIQRTQQEDSAVYLCASSPLGHKREITYEQYFGPGTRLTVT.

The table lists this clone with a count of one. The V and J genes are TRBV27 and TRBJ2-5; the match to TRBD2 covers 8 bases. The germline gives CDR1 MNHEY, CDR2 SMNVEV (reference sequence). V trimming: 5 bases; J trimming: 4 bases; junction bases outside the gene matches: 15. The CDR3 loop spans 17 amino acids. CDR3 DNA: TGTGCCAGCAGTACCTCACTGGGGGGTCTAGCGGGAGAGACCCAGTACTTC. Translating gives CASSTSLGGLAGETQYF.

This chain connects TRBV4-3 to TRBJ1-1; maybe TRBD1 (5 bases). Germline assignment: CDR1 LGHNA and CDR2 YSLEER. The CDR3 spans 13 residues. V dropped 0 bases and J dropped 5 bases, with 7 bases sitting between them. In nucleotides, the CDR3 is TGCGCCAGCAGCCAAGACAGGGATACTGAAGCTTTCTTT. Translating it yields CASSQDRDTEAFF.

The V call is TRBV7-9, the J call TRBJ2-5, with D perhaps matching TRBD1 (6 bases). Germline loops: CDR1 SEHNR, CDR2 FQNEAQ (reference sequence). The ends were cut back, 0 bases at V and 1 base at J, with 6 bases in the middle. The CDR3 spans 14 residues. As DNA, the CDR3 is TGTGCCAGCAGCTTAGCCAGGGGCCAAGAGACCCAGTACTTC. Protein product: CASSLARGQETQYF.